This T cell receptor beta chain was recorded in a study of beta chain features in type 1 diabetes. This clone occurred many times. Antigen: not known. Distinct nucleotide sequences in the sample also encode this CDR3. Between the trimmed V and J ends, which lost 8 bases and 1 base, there was a span of 6 bases. This CDR3 has 13 residues. The germline V gene has CDR1 ENHRY and CDR2 SYGVKD. Study results and caveats: In cDNA sequencing, cells with high TCR expression could be over-represented. Whether HLA type influences TCRB rearrangement remained unresolved here.

As every portion of the isolated RNA was reverse transcribed, the sequencing read expressed TCRB transcripts. Generated by immunoSEQ multiplex PCR, the TCRdb table keeps only in-frame clones and is missing some. The sample lists over 300,000 clones; 6.5% to 10% were seen once. Material for sequencing was central memory CD4+ T cells from blood. The clonotype was recovered from a woman aged 18-29 years in good health. The chain is built from TRBV10-3 and TRBJ2-6; D is ambiguous. Here the CDR3 DNA reads TGTGCCATCTCGGAGTCTGGGGCCAACGTCCTGACTTTC. Translated: CAISESGANVLTF.